The 19 T cell receptor beta chains below come from one sample, sequenced in a study of blood T cells in healthy people across ages. The authors ran a second PCR of roughly 7 to 11 cycles using a sample-barcoded 5' primer and a J-beta primer mix. TCRdb recomputed calls from the 5' RACE reads with MiXCR, one row per CDR3 protein. The sample yields approximately 790,000 distinct CDR3 sequences, approximately 59% seen once. The sample comprised blood. All receptors come from a man aged 30-40 years in good health.

This chain uses TRBV7-3 with TRBJ1-2, with 7 bases identical to TRBD1. This CDR3 is built from 14 residues. The germline gives CDR1 SGHTA, CDR2 FQGTGA. V was clipped by 4 bases and J by 2 bases; unmatched bases: 4. The CDR3 DNA is TGTGCCAGCAGCTACGGAGGGGGCAACTATGGCTACACCTTC. Amino acid sequence: CASSYGGGNYGYTF.

The chain combines TRBV6-2 or TRBV6-3 with TRBJ2-5; possibly TRBD2 for D (6 bases). This CDR3 comprises 14 residues. The germline V and J ends were trimmed by 2 bases and 11 bases, with 18 bases remaining between them. Germline V gene data show CDR1 as MNHEY and CDR2 as SVGEGT. CDR3 in DNA: TGTGCCAGCAGTTACCTGCCTCGTACGGGGGAGCAGTACTTC. Amino acid sequence: CASSYLPRTGEQYF.

The chain is built from TRBV12-3 or TRBV12-4 and TRBJ2-7; TRBD2 is a possible D gene (6 bases). V lost 2 bases and J 10 bases, leaving 12 bases between the germline ends. The CDR3 runs 12 residues. The CDR3, as DNA: TGTGCCAGCAGTTTAAGGAGCGGACTACAGTACTTC. It encodes CASSLRSGLQYF.

Only a few counts were recorded for this clonotype. The V call is TRBV25-1, the J call TRBJ2-1; TRBD1 matches 9 bases. Per germline, CDR1 MGHDK and CDR2 SYGVNS. The V gene end was trimmed by 3 bases and the J gene end by 4 bases; junction bases not matched to a gene: 13. This CDR3 comprises 18 residues. CDR3 sequence reads: CASSEGPGGTGPYNEQFF. The CDR3 DNA reads as TGTGCCAGCAGTGAGGGACCCGGAGGGACAGGGCCTTACAATGAGCAGTTCTTC.

This clonotype has just a few counts. This chain links TRBV7-2 with TRBJ2-5, with TRBD2 matching 8 bases. The CDR3 loop spans 16 amino acids. V was clipped by 5 bases and J by 5 bases; unmatched bases: 13. Germline V gene lookup returns CDR1 SGHTA and CDR2 FQGNSA. CDR3 amino acids: CASSPVTSTGGETQYF. CDR3 DNA sequence: TGTGCCAGCAGCCCTGTGACCTCAACGGGAGGGGAGACCCAGTACTTC.

J is TRBJ2-7 and V is TRBV28; tentatively, D is TRBD1 (7 bases). The germline gives CDR1 MDHEN, CDR2 SYDVKM. The V and J ends lost 6 bases and 3 bases respectively, with 39 bases between them. This CDR3 spans 22 amino acids. CDR3 nucleotides: TGTGCCAGCAGGGACGCCAAGGGGTTTTTATTCGGGAGCCAACAGGGGTACTACGAGCAGTACTTC. It codes for CASRDAKGFLFGSQQGYYEQYF.

This clonotype was detected ten times or more. This sequence joins TRBV4-3 and TRBJ2-5; perhaps D is TRBD1 or TRBD2 (6 bases each). Looked up from germline, CDR1 is LGHNA and CDR2 is YSLEER. This CDR3 has 15 amino acids. V was shortened by 0 bases and J by 4 bases, with 12 bases between the two germline ends. CDR3 coding DNA: TGCGCCAGCAGCCAAGATCACGGGGGCCGAGAGACCCAGTACTTC. Amino acid sequence: CASSQDHGGRETQYF.

This clonotype has a handful of counts. The chain employs TRBV5-5 and TRBJ1-2; 7 bases map to TRBD1. CDR1 and CDR2 (germline): SGHKS, YYEKEE (reference sequence). The ends lost 3 bases at V and 4 bases at J; junction bases unmatched: 3. The CDR3 is made up of 13 amino acids. The CDR3 bases are TGTGCCAGCAGCTCGGGACAGAGCTATGGCTACACCTTC. The encoded protein is CASSSGQSYGYTF.

The rearrangement uses TRBV6-2 or TRBV6-3 and TRBJ2-5; 13 bases align to TRBD2. The last part of the DNA fits TRBJ2-7 better; the J call may be wrong. The germline V gene has CDR1 MNHEY and CDR2 SVGEGT. The CDR3 runs 16 residues. The CDR3 reads CASSPRTSGGRYEQYF. The CDR3 coding sequence is TGTGCCAGCAGTCCGCGGACTAGCGGGGGCCGATACGAGCAGTACTTC.

The V gene is TRBV9, the J gene TRBJ1-2, with 8 bases fitting TRBD1. This CDR3 is 16 amino acids long. The V and J ends lost 4 bases and 3 bases, in that order; junction bases with no gene match: 11. From germline, CDR1 is SGDLS and CDR2 YYNGEE. The CDR3 here is CASSPDRGQIDYGYTF. The CDR3 DNA reads as TGTGCCAGCAGCCCTGACAGGGGCCAAATCGACTATGGCTACACCTTC.

This clonotype has a handful of counts. The gene calls are TRBV4-2 and TRBJ2-1; D is unclear. V lost 0 bases to trimming and J lost 8 bases, with 5 bases between them. Germline V gene data show CDR1 as LGHNA and CDR2 as YNFKEQ. This CDR3 comprises 12 residues. CDR3 nucleotide sequence: TGTGCCAGCAGCCAAGATTTCGATGAGCAGTTCTTC. Translating it yields CASSQDFDEQFF.

This clonotype appeared a single time. This chain uses TRBV9 with TRBJ2-3, with a weak D call TRBD2 (6 bases). Deletions cut 3 bases from V and 4 bases from J, with 12 bases between. This CDR3 is built from 14 residues. Germline assignment: CDR1 SGDLS and CDR2 YYNGEE. For the CDR3, the DNA is TGTGCCAGCAGCGGGGGGTCGGGGGCAGATACGCAGTATTTT. It yields the protein CASSGGSGADTQYF.

Note on this clonotype: An end of the junction does not agree with germline; a read error may underlie this. This sequence joins TRBV20-1 and TRBJ2-1, with 8 bases identical to TRBD2. The germline V gene has CDR1 DFQATT and CDR2 SNEGSKA (reference sequence). The CDR3 consists of 15 residues. CDR3 in DNA: TGCAGTGCCATAGGGGTAACTAGCGGAGATAATGTGCAGTTCTTC. It is translated as CSAIGVTSGDNVQFF.

Worth noting for this clonotype: The junction departs from germline at one end; a sequencing error may be responsible. This chain joins TRBV7-3 and TRBJ1-5, with D unresolved. Germline-derived CDR1 and CDR2 are SGHTA and FQGTGA. This CDR3 has 13 amino acids. For the CDR3, the DNA is TGTGCCAGCGGCTTAACGGGTAATCAGCCCCAGCATTTT. Amino acid sequence: CASGLTGNQPQHF.

The chain is built from TRBV6-2 or TRBV6-3 and TRBJ1-1; maybe TRBD1 (5 bases). The germline V gene encodes CDR1 MNHEY and CDR2 SVGEGT. CDR3 length: 12 amino acids. The germline V and J ends were trimmed by 7 bases and 5 bases, with 11 bases remaining between them. In nucleotides, the CDR3 is TGTGCCAGCACCAAAAGGGGAACTGAAGCTTTCTTT. It is translated as CASTKRGTEAFF.

The CDR3 spells CASSLVFGDASTEAFF. The CDR3 DNA reads as TGCGCCAGCAGCTTGGTTTTTGGGGATGCGAGCACTGAAGCTTTCTTT. This chain links TRBV5-1 with TRBJ1-1; no definite D call. The CDR3 has 16 amino acids. The germline CDR1 and CDR2 sequences are SGHRS and YFSETQ. V was shortened by 0 bases and J by 4 bases, with 16 bases between the two germline ends.

The rearrangement links TRBV7-2 to TRBJ2-1; D is unresolved. Trimming cost V 2 bases and J 5 bases, with 13 bases left between them. The CDR3 extends over 15 amino acids. Germline lookup yields CDR1 SGHTA and CDR2 FQGNSA. CDR3: CASSLRPARDNEQFF. CDR3 coding DNA: TGTGCCAGCAGCTTACGGCCAGCCCGGGACAATGAGCAGTTCTTC.

The V call is TRBV20-1, the J call TRBJ1-1; 9 bases line up with TRBD1. From germline, CDR1 is DFQATT and CDR2 SNEGSKA (reference sequence). The CDR3 runs to 14 residues. Trimming removed 5 bases from V and 11 bases from J; junction bases left unmatched: 15. Here the CDR3 DNA reads TGCAGTGCTGAGGACAGGGGTGGAGGTGACCGGGCTTTCTTT. Its protein product is CSAEDRGGGDRAFF.

The chain has TRBV5-1 and TRBJ2-3, with 7 bases aligning to TRBD2. J gave up 2 bases and V 4 bases, and 10 bases lay outside the gene matches. Germline loops: CDR1 SGHRS, CDR2 YFSETQ. CDR3 length: 16 amino acids. CDR3 coding DNA: TGCGCCAGCAGCGCCTCCTGGGACTACGCCACAGATACGCAGTATTTT. It encodes CASSASWDYATDTQYF.